This entry lists 12 T cell receptor beta chains sequenced from one sample in a study of shared clonotypes between healthy human individuals. Method: immunoSEQ multiplex PCR; TCRdb's copy keeps in-frame clones and lacks some. Of millions of clones listed, around 90% are singletons. Sequencing input: naive CD4+ T cells sorted from blood. Subset given: CD45RA+ positively selected. The receptors stem from a man between 18 and 35 years old in good health.

The rearrangement links TRBV18 to TRBJ1-1; D gene unclear. The CDR3 loop spans 13 amino acids. Germline CDR1 reads KGHSH; CDR2 reads LQKENI. The germline V and J ends were trimmed by 6 bases and 1 base, with 9 bases remaining between them. The CDR3, as DNA: TGTGCCAGCTCGTCGGCGGAGAACACTGAAGCTTTCTTT. Residues: CASSSAENTEAFF.

This chain uses TRBV6-1 with TRBJ2-2, with TRBD2 identical over 8 bases. The CDR3 is 15 amino acids. Germline CDR1 reads MNHNS; CDR2 reads SASEGT. The ends lost 7 bases at V and 4 bases at J; junction bases unmatched: 8. The DNA of the CDR3 is TGTGCCAGCATCCCGGGGGGGGCCGGCACCGGGGAGCTGTTTTTT. Translated: CASIPGGAGTGELFF.

This clone was counted only a few times. This CDR3 reads CAISVGLERNQPQHF. CDR3 in DNA: TGTGCCATCAGTGTCGGGCTGGAGAGGAATCAGCCCCAGCATTTT. The chain joins TRBV10-3 to TRBJ1-5, with D hard to call. Trimming shortened V by 4 bases and J by 4 bases, and 14 bases separated the two germline ends. Per the germline V gene, CDR1 is ENHRY and CDR2 is SYGVKD. CDR3 length: 15 amino acids.

This chain connects TRBV5-1 to TRBJ2-5, with 7 bases identical to TRBD2. Germline V gene sequence: CDR1 SGHRS, CDR2 YFSETQ. The junction had 7 bases not matched to a gene; V was cut back by 0 bases and J by 5 bases. The CDR3 totals 15 residues. Here the CDR3 DNA reads TGCGCCAGCAGCTTGGCCGGGGGGAAGGAGGAGACCCAGTACTTC. Residues: CASSLAGGKEETQYF.

The chain is built from TRBV5-1 and TRBJ2-5; 15 nucleotides agree with TRBD2. Germline trimming cut 4 bases from V and 3 bases from J; bases unmatched to any gene: 7. There are 17 residues in the CDR3. Germline loops: CDR1 SGHRS, CDR2 YFSETQ. The CDR3 loop is CASSPGLAGGLEETQYF. CDR3 bases: TGCGCCAGCAGCCCCGGACTAGCGGGGGGGCTTGAAGAGACCCAGTACTTC.

The chain joins TRBV9 to TRBJ2-1; possibly TRBD1 or TRBD2 for D (5 bases each). The CDR3 consists of 13 residues. Trimming cost V 4 bases and J 7 bases, with 12 bases left between them. CDR1 and CDR2 from the germline V gene are SGDLS and YYNGEE. The CDR3 reads CASSPWWGNEQFF. CDR3 in DNA: TGTGCCAGCAGCCCCTGGTGGGGGAATGAGCAGTTCTTC.

As regards this clone: Other nucleotide sequences in the sample specify the same CDR3. This chain joins TRBV5-1 and TRBJ1-4, with 7 nucleotides matching TRBD1. CDR3 length: 14 amino acids. V was pared by 6 bases and J by 3 bases, with 5 bases of the junction left unmatched. CDR1 and CDR2 from the germline V gene are SGHRS and YFSETQ. This CDR3 reads CASTPGTANEKLFF. The CDR3 DNA sequence: TGCGCCAGCACCCCGGGGACAGCTAATGAAAAACTGTTTTTT.

The chain combines TRBV30 with TRBJ2-5; D is perhaps TRBD1 (6 bases). Looked up from germline, CDR1 is GTSNPN and CDR2 is SVGIG (reference sequence). The V end was cut by 3 bases, the J end by 5 bases, with 19 bases between. CDR3 length: 15 amino acids. The CDR3 DNA follows: TGTGCCTGGAGGGAAGACCCGGGACACCGGGAGACCCAGTACTTC. This encodes CAWREDPGHRETQYF.

V usage is TRBV7-2 and J usage is TRBJ2-7, with D perhaps matching TRBD1 (6 bases). This CDR3 is built from 15 residues. Trimming pared 5 bases from V and 3 bases from J, leaving 17 bases between. The germline V gene has CDR1 SGHTA and CDR2 FQGNSA. The CDR3 is CASSLKAGAHYEQYF. CDR3 nucleotides: TGTGCCAGCAGCCTCAAGGCAGGGGCGCACTACGAGCAGTACTTC.

The chain has TRBV6-6 and TRBJ2-7; 9 bases agree with TRBD2. Germline-derived CDR1 and CDR2 are MNHNY and SVGAGI (reference sequence). V lost 6 bases to trimming and J lost 7 bases; unmatched junction nucleotides: 4. This CDR3 spans 12 amino acids. The chain's CDR3 is CASSAGGREQYF. The CDR3 DNA sequence: TGTGCCAGCAGCGCGGGGGGGAGGGAGCAGTACTTC.

The chain is built from TRBV11-2 and TRBJ2-1, with 9 bases matching TRBD2. This CDR3 comprises 17 residues. Per the germline V gene, CDR1 is SGHAT and CDR2 is FQNNGV. The V gene end was trimmed by 0 bases and the J gene end by 4 bases; junction bases not matched to a gene: 7. Here the CDR3 DNA reads TGTGCCAGCAGCTTAGATTCGGGACTAGCCGGTTACAATGAGCAGTTCTTC. Residues: CASSLDSGLAGYNEQFF.

There are a few counts of this clone. The chain couples TRBV30 to TRBJ2-2, with 10 bases lining up with TRBD1. This CDR3 has 14 residues. V was clipped by 3 bases and J by 2 bases; unmatched bases: 0. Germline V gene lookup returns CDR1 GTSNPN and CDR2 SVGIG (reference sequence). DNA for the CDR3: TGTGCCTGGAGGACAGGGGGCAACACCGGGGAGCTGTTTTTT. It encodes CAWRTGGNTGELFF.